Here is one T cell receptor (beta chain) with its context. This clonotype was seen a handful of times. The clone's antigen remains unknown. No base quality values were provided; no much bigger clone lies one nucleotide off. The protocol used for the library was PCR. The sequencing machine was an Illumina HiSeq 2500. TCR libraries were prepared with molecular barcoding, using unique molecular identifiers to normalize TCRbeta repertoire quantification. TCRdb itself trimmed the public reads at Q25 with fastp, ran MiXCR and retained productive beta chains. Rows with a matching CDR3 protein are joined into one entry that keeps the most common DNA and genes. The sample yields under 350,000 distinct CDR3 sequences; about 10% were counted once. The ten largest make up about 9.4% of the sample. This entry belongs to a study of T-cell reconstitution after alpha-beta-depleted transplantation in children (dated by TCRdb to the mid-2010s). A note on the overall study: Using TCR repertoire profiling, the study quantitatively followed how T-cell immune reconstitution unfolded in children after TCRalphabeta/CD19-depleted allogeneic hematopoietic cell transplantation.

The trim is 8 bases for V and 2 bases for J, with a gap of 9 bases between the germline ends. The CDR3 spans 12 residues, from the cysteine through the phenylalanine. The entry retains the CDR3 DNA only, 36 bases that are in frame from base 1. The germline V gene supplies CDR1 MGHDK and CDR2 SYGVNS. The source is a human donor who donated a stem cell graft to a child with SCID. Recombination joined TRBV25-1 with TRBJ1-2; TRBD1 is possibly the D segment (5 matching bases). The sample was PBMCs from the stem cell graft donor, taken from the stem cell graft. The CDR3 reads as follows: CASAAGNYGYTF. DNA sequence: TGTGCCAGCGCGGCAGGGAACTATGGCTACACCTTC.